This section outlines one TCR beta chain sequence together with its context. The CDR3 is 15 residues long. CDR1 is MDHEN and CDR2 is SYDVKM in the germline V gene. J was trimmed by 3 bases and V by 4 bases; bases with no gene match: 3. Deep was the level used in running the assay. Sorted subsets were amplified in replicate PCRs using about 200 ng DNA, tens of thousands of T cell genomes. The method was immunoSEQ multiplex PCR; TCRdb's version includes in-frame clones alone and lacks a portion of them. This sample has roughly 2,300,000 clones, with approximately 90% found just once. The data belong to a study of shared clonotypes between healthy human individuals. Only Caucasian adults living in Nashville, Tennessee made up the donor group. CD4+ cells were split into CD45RA+ naive and CD45RA-negative memory subsets.

The clonotype originates from a man younger than 30 in good health. Some clones in this sample may be carry-over from other donors' samples. Specimen: naive CD4+ T cells from PBMCs. The subset here: CD45RA+ positively selected. The rearrangement links TRBV28 to TRBJ1-5; TRBD1 aligns across 10 bases. The CDR3 region has the DNA TGTGCCAGCAGTTCCGGACAGGGGGACAATCAGCCCCAGCATTTT. This gives the protein CASSSGQGDNQPQHF.